This TCR beta chain was retrieved from a study of T cell responses to AZD1222 COVID-19 vaccine. The overall study: Some second doses came at about 4 weeks and others at about 12 weeks; these were pooled.

To note about this clone: Its antigen is as yet unknown.

The CDR3 contains 14 residues. Germline values: CDR1 MNHNY, CDR2 SVGAGI (reference sequence). The V segment lost 2 bases and the J segment 1 base; nucleotides outside the gene matches: 1. Study-level findings and limits: Spike-specific TCRs gained breadth and depth after people received two AZD1222 doses. It should be noted that donors were predominantly white British and more often female, and clonal diversity was possibly underestimated. In the spike-specific TCR repertoire, nearly half reportedly target unmutated variant regions.

Clones were read by immunoSEQ multiplex PCR, and TCRdb kept only the in-frame ones, dropping some. The sample lists around 50,000 clones, around four fifths occurring once. The gene calls are TRBV6-6 and TRBJ2-5; TRBD2 matches at 7 bases. The material was peripheral blood, obtained on day 0 of AZD1222 vaccination. This clonotype was sampled from an adult in good health. The chain's CDR3 is CASSYRTSQETQYF. The CDR3 DNA follows: TGTGCCAGCAGTTACCGGACTAGCCAAGAGACCCAGTACTTC.